Sequencing of this TCR beta chain was carried out in a study of vaccination and CD4 T cells after COVID-19. The overall study: From HCoV-229E, HCoV-OC43, HCoV-NL63 and SARS-CoV-2, overlapping spike peptides were used to stimulate the cells.

Treatment described: roughly nine-day PBMC culture with coronavirus spike peptide pools or control peptides (ViraFEST assay). Study observations and caveats: Looking at convalescent patients, 304 of their 307 vaccine-specific clones were spike mono-reactive.

Germline V gene sequence: CDR1 KGHDR, CDR2 SFDVKD. The J segment lost 4 bases and the V segment lost 2 bases, leaving 5 bases of the junction unmatched. The CDR3 is 17 amino acids. This clonotype was detected only once. What it binds is not known. Cultured CD4+ T cells had their DNA profiled by the Oncomine TCR Beta short-read assay. Genomic DNA from cultured CD4+ T cells was extracted. TCRdb ran MiXCR on the PCR reads and lists one entry per CDR3 protein. The table has about 15,000 distinct CDR3 sequences, about 70% seen once. Sequencing was done on a sample of CD4+ T cells from blood, cultured in vitro. This sequence was found in a human donor who had recovered from COVID-19. The chain couples TRBV24-1 to TRBJ2-1; 12 bases agree with TRBD2. The CDR3 region is CATSDSRGTSGYNEQFF. The CDR3 DNA sequence: TGTGCCACCAGTGATTCTCGGGGGACTAGCGGGTACAATGAGCAGTTCTTC.